Below, 5 T cell receptor beta chains from the same sample are listed, as sequenced in a study of T cell changes during pregnancy in multiple sclerosis. TCRdb's copy holds only in-frame clones and misses some; the assay was immunoSEQ multiplex PCR. Of 37,000 or so clones listed, roughly 94% are singletons. The input for sequencing was peripheral blood, taken in the third trimester of pregnancy. Receptor source: a female donor with multiple sclerosis, enrolled in a pregnancy study.

The V gene is TRBV23-1, the J gene TRBJ2-3, with 9 bases identical to TRBD2. TRBV23-1 is placed among ORFs of uncertain function. V was clipped by 9 bases and J by 3 bases; unmatched bases: 10. The CDR3 length is 15 residues. CDR3 region: CASPFSGSRTDTQYF. Written as DNA, the CDR3 is TGCGCCAGTCCTTTTAGCGGGAGTCGGACAGATACGCAGTATTTT.

The chain has TRBV28 and TRBJ2-7; weak D call: TRBD1 (6 bases). The CDR3 loop spans 14 amino acids. Trimming stripped 7 bases from V and 4 bases from J, with 17 bases between. CDR1 MDHEN and CDR2 SYDVKM come from the germline V gene. CDR3 residues: CASISMVGGYEQYF. In DNA form, the CDR3 reads TGTGCCAGCATATCGATGGTAGGGGGATACGAGCAGTACTTC.

The chain combines TRBV6-5 with TRBJ1-6, with 7 positions matching TRBD1. Germline V gene data show CDR1 as MNHEY and CDR2 as SVGAGI. With V trimmed by 6 bases and J by 9 bases, 11 bases remained unmatched. This CDR3 contains 15 residues. Here the CDR3 DNA reads TGTGCCAGCAGCCGGTCTATACAGGGGCCTTCACCCCTCCACTTT. Its translation is CASSRSIQGPSPLHF.

The genes are TRBV9 and TRBJ2-7, with D possibly TRBD1 on 6 matching bases. The CDR3 loop spans 14 amino acids. V lost 4 bases, J lost 2 bases, and 13 bases lay in between. Per germline, CDR1 SGDLS and CDR2 YYNGEE. The CDR3, as DNA: TGTGCCAGCAGCTTAACAGGGAATCCCTACGAGCAGTACTTC. This translates into CASSLTGNPYEQYF.

The genes are TRBV5-1 and TRBJ2-5, with TRBD2 identical over 9 bases. V gave up 0 bases and J gave up 3 bases; unmatched junction bases: 6. This CDR3 contains 16 residues. CDR1 is SGHRS and CDR2 is YFSETQ in the germline V gene. The CDR3 is CASSLEGLARKETQYF. CDR3 DNA sequence: TGCGCCAGCAGCTTGGAAGGACTAGCGAGGAAAGAGACCCAGTACTTC. The full variable domain, in which reference TRBV5-1 and TRBJ2-5 provide the parts outside the CDR3, is KAGVTQTPRYLIKTRGQQVTLSCSPISGHRSVSWYQQTPGQGLQFLFEYFSETQRNKGNFPGRFSGRQFSNSRSEMNVSTLELGDSALYLCASSLEGLARKETQYFGPGTRLLVL.